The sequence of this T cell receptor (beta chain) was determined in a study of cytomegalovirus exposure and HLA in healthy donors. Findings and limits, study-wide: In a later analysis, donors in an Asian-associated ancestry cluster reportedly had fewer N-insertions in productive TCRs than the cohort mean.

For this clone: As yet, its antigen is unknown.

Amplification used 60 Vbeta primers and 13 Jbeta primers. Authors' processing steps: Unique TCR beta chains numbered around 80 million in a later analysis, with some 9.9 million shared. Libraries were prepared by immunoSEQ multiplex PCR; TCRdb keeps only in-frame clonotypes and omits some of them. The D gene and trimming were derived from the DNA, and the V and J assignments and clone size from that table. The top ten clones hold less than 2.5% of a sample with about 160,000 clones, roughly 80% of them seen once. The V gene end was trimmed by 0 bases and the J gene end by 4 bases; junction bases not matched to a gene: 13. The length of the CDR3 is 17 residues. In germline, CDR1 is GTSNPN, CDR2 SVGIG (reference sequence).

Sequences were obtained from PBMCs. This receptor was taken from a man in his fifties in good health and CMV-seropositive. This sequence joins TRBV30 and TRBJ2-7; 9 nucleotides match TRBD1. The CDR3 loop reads CAWSVFGPGTGIYEQYF. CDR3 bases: TGTGCCTGGAGTGTATTCGGACCCGGGACAGGGATATACGAGCAGTACTTC.